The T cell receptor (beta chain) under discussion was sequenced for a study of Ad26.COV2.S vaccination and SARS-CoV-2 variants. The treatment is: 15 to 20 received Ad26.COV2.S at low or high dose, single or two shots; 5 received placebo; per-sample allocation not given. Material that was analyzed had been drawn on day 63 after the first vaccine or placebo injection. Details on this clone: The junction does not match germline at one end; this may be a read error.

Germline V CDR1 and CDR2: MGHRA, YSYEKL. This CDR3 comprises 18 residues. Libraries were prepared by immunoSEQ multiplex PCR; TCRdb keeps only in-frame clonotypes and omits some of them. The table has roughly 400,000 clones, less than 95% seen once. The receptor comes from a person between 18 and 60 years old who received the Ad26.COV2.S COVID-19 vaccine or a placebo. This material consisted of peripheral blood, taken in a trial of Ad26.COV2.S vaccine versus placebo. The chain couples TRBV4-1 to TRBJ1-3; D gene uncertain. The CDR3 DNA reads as TGCGCCAGCAGTCAAGGGTGGGTAGAACTCAACTCTGGAAACACCATATATTTT. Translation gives CASSQGWVELNSGNTIYF.